The T cell receptor beta chain described here comes from a study of T cells in Graves' hyperthyroidism and ophthalmopathy. Germline values: CDR1 MNHEY, CDR2 SVGEGT. The germline V and J ends were trimmed by 5 bases and 3 bases, with 11 bases remaining between them. The CDR3 is made up of 13 amino acids. RNA transcripts provided the source from which TCR beta CDR3 regions were amplified. With the HTBI primer set, the TCR CDR3 went through a first round of RT-PCR. TCRdb itself ran the multiplex PCR reads through MiXCR, one entry per CDR3 protein. This table has 130,000 or so distinct CDR3 sequences, over 20% appearing once.

Sequencing was done on a sample of blood. This clonotype was sampled from a woman in her forties or fifties with Graves' hyperthyroidism that later progressed to Graves' ophthalmopathy. The rearrangement joins TRBV6-2 or TRBV6-3 to TRBJ2-7; D is tentatively TRBD1 or TRBD2 (5 bases each). This chain's CDR3 is CASSLGDGYEQYF. In DNA, the CDR3 is TGTGCCAGCAGTCTTGGGGACGGCTACGAGCAGTACTTC.